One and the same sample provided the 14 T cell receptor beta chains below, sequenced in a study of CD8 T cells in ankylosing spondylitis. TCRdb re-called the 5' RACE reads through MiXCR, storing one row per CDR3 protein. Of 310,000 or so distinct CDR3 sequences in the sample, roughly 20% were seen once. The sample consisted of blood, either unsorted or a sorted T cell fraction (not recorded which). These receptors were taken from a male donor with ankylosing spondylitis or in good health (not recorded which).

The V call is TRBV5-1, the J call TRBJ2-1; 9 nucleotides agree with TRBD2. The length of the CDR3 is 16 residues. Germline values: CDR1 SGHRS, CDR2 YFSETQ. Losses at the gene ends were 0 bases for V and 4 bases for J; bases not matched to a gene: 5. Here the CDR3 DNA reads TGCGCCAGCAGCTTGGATAGCGGGGGCCGATACAATGAGCAGTTCTTC. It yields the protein CASSLDSGGRYNEQFF.

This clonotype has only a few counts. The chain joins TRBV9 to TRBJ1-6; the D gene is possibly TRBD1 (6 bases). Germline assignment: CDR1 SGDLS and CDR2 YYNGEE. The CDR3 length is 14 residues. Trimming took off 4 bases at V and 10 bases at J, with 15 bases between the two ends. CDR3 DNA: TGTGCCAGCAGCACCGGGCAGGGGTCCTCACCCCTCCACTTT. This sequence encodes CASSTGQGSSPLHF.

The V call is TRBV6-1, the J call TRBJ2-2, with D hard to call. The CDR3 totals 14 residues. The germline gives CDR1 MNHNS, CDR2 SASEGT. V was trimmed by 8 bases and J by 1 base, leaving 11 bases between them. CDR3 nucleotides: TGTGCCAGCCGAGAATCCAGGAACACCGGGGAGCTGTTTTTT. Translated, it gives CASRESRNTGELFF.

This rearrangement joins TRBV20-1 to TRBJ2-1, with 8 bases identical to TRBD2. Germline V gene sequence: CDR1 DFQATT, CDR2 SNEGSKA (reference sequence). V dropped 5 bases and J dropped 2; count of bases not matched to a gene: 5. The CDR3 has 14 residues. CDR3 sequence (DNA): TGCAGTGCTCCCCGGGGGGGCACCTACAATGAGCAGTTCTTC. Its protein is CSAPRGGTYNEQFF.

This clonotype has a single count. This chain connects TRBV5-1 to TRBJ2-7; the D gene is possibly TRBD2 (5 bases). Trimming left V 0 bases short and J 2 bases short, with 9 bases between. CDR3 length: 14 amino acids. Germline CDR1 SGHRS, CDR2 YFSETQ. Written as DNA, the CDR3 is TGCGCCAGCAGCTTGGCCCCAGCGGCCTACGAGCAGTACGTC. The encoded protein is CASSLAPAAYEQYV.

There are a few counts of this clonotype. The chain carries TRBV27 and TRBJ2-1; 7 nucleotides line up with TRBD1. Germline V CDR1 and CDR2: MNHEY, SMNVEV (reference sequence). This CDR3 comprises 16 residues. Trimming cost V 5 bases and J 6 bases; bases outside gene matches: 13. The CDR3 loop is CASSPWTGRWGNEQFF. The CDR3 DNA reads TGTGCCAGCAGTCCTTGGACAGGCCGGTGGGGCAATGAGCAGTTCTTC.

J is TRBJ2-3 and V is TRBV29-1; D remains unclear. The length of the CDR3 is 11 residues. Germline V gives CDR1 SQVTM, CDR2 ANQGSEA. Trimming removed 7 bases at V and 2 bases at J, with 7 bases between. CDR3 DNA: TGCAGCGCCAAGGACACAGATACGCAGTATTTT. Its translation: CSAKDTDTQYF.

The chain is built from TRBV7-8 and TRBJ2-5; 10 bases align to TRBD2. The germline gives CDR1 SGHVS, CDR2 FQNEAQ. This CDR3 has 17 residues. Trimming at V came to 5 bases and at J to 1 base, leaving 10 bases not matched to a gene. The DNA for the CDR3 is TGTGCCAGCAGCACGGGTGCTAGCGGGGGAACCCAAGAGACCCAGTACTTC. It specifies CASSTGASGGTQETQYF.

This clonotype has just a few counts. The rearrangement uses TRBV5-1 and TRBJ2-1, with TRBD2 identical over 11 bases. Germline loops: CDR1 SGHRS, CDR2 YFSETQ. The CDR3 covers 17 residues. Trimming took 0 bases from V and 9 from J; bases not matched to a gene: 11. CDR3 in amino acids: CASSLVLAGGPGAEQFF. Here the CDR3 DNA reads TGCGCCAGCAGCTTGGTGTTAGCGGGAGGGCCGGGGGCTGAGCAGTTCTTC.

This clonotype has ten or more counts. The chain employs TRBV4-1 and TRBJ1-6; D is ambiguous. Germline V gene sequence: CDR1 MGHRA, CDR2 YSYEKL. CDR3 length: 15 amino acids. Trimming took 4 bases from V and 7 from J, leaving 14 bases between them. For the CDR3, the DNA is TGCGCCAGCAGCCCTGGGCCCATTACCAATTCACCCCTCCACTTT. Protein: CASSPGPITNSPLHF.

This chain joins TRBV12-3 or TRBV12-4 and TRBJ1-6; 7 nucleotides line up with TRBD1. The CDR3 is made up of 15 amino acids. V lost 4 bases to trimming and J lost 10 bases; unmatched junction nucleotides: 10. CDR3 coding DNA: TGTGCCAGCAGTTCTGAGACAGGGTTACCATCACCCCTCCACTTT. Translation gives CASSSETGLPSPLHF.

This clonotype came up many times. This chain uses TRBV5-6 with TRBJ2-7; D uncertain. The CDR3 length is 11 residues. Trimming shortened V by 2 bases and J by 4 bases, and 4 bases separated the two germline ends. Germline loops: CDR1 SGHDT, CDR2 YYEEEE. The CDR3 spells CASSFAYEQYV. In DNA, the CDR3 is TGTGCCAGCAGCTTCGCTTACGAGCAGTACGTC.

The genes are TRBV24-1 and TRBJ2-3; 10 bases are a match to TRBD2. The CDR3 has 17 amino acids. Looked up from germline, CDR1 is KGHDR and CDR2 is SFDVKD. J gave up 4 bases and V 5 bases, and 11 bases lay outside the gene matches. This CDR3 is CATSAGASGSWADTQYF. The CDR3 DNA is TGTGCCACCAGTGCTGGGGCTAGCGGGAGCTGGGCAGATACGCAGTATTTT.

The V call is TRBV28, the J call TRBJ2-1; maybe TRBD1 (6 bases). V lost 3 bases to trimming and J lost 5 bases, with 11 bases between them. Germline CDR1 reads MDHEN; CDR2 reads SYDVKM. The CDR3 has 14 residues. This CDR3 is CASSLYREHNEQFF. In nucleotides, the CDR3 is TGTGCCAGCAGTTTGTACAGGGAGCACAATGAGCAGTTCTTC. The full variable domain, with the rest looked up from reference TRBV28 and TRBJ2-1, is DVKVTQSSRYLVKRTGEKVFLECVQDMDHENMFWYRQDPGLGLRLIYFSYDVKMKEKGDIPEGYSVSREKKERFSLILESASTNQTSMYLCASSLYREHNEQFFGPGTRLTVL.